The 9 T cell receptor beta chains reported below all come from one sample, sequenced in a study of cytomegalovirus exposure and HLA in healthy donors. The PCR ran on 60 Vbeta and 13 Jbeta primers. Method: immunoSEQ multiplex PCR; TCRdb's copy keeps in-frame clones and lacks some. The repertoire holds some 52,000 clones, with about three quarters as singletons. Sequenced: PBMCs. All receptors come from a woman in her fifties or sixties in good health and CMV-seronegative.

The V call is TRBV28, the J call TRBJ2-1; 8 nucleotides align to TRBD2. Germline lookup yields CDR1 MDHEN and CDR2 SYDVKM. CDR3 length equals 14 residues. J was trimmed by 6 bases and V by 8 bases; bases with no gene match: 9. Here the CDR3 DNA reads TGTGCCAGCGGTTCGGGGGGGCCGGGCAATGAGCAGTTCTTC. As protein: CASGSGGPGNEQFF.

This clone was counted a few times. The J gene is TRBJ1-5, the V gene TRBV7-8, with a possible D match to TRBD1 (6 bases). The CDR3 spans 16 residues. V shed 3 bases and J shed 0 bases, with 12 bases lying between them. Germline-derived CDR1 and CDR2 are SGHVS and FQNEAQ. In nucleotides, the CDR3 is TGTGCCAGCAGCTTCGACAGGACCCTTAGCAATCAGCCCCAGCATTTT. Encoded protein: CASSFDRTLSNQPQHF.

The chain uses TRBV19 and TRBJ1-5; 7 nucleotides agree with TRBD1. Germline V gene data show CDR1 as LNHDA and CDR2 as SQIVND (reference sequence). This CDR3 is built from 15 residues. The junction had 4 bases not matched to a gene; V was cut back by 3 bases and J by 2 bases. The chain's CDR3 is CASSIQGDGNQPQHF. The CDR3 DNA reads TGTGCCAGTAGTATTCAGGGGGACGGCAATCAGCCCCAGCATTTT.

This clone has only one observation. This rearrangement joins TRBV5-5 to TRBJ1-2, with D possibly matching TRBD1 (5 bases). V dropped 0 bases and J dropped 4 bases, with 7 bases sitting between them. Germline V gene lookup returns CDR1 SGHKS and CDR2 YYEKEE (reference sequence). This CDR3 is built from 13 residues. The CDR3 DNA reads TGTGCCAGCAGCTTGGGTGACAGCTATGGCTACACCTTC. This gives the protein CASSLGDSYGYTF.

The gene calls are TRBV10-1 and TRBJ2-3; 7 nucleotides line up with TRBD2. Germline CDR1 reads WNHNN; CDR2 reads SYGVQD (reference sequence). This CDR3 is 15 amino acids long. The V and J ends lost 3 bases and 2 bases, in that order; junction bases with no gene match: 5. The DNA for the CDR3 is TGCGCCAGCAGTGATCCAGCGGGGCCCACAGATACGCAGTATTTT. It specifies CASSDPAGPTDTQYF.

The chain employs TRBV4-3 and TRBJ1-2, with D unresolved. V shed 2 bases and J shed 4 bases, with 14 bases lying between them. Per germline, CDR1 LGHNA and CDR2 YSLEER. This CDR3 spans 15 amino acids. CDR3 sequence (DNA): TGCGCCAGCAGCCAAACGGGAGCCCACCTCTATGGCTACACCTTC. Translated: CASSQTGAHLYGYTF.

The V and J genes are TRBV6-1 and TRBJ2-1; TRBD2 might be the D (5 bases). Trimming cost V 3 bases and J 2 bases, with 11 bases left between them. The CDR3 covers 15 residues. CDR1 is MNHNS, CDR2 SASEGT, per germline. The CDR3 bases are TGTGCCAGCAGTGATCCGAGGGAGCCCTACAATGAGCAGTTCTTC. It encodes CASSDPREPYNEQFF.

The chain uses TRBV7-2 and TRBJ2-3; D might be TRBD2 (6 bases). Trimming removed 5 bases at V and 6 bases at J, with 18 bases between. This CDR3 contains 15 residues. Germline CDR1 and CDR2: SGHTA and FQGNSA. This chain's CDR3 is CASSLAGTSPDTQYF. The DNA for the CDR3 is TGTGCCAGCAGCCTGGCGGGGACCTCGCCGGATACGCAGTATTTT. Filled out from reference TRBV7-2 and TRBJ2-3, the complete variable domain reads GAGVSQSPSNKVTEKGKDVELRCDPISGHTALYWYRQSLGQGLEFLIYFQGNSAPDKSGLPSDRFSAERTGGSVSTLTIQRTQQEDSAVYLCASSLAGTSPDTQYFGPGTRLTVL.

The chain couples TRBV21-1 to TRBJ2-1; the table gives TRBD2 as D, unverified against the DNA. TRBV21-1 is flagged as a pseudogene. This CDR3 comprises 17 residues. The CDR3 coding sequence is TGTGCCAGCCGGAGACTAGCGGGAGTCCCGTCCTACAATGAGCAGTTCTTC. Protein sequence: CASRRLAGVPSYNEQFF.